The clone carrying this T cell receptor (beta chain) showed up many times. The data were taken from a study of spatial heterogeneity in lung cancer. Study-level background: The study consistently detected more beta-chain than alpha-chain sequences.

Germline V gives CDR1 SGHRS, CDR2 YFSETQ. CDR3 length: 14 residues. Trimming removed 0 bases at V and 4 bases at J, with 11 bases between. Described time point: blood at routine non-recurrence follow-up after resection. Unsorted whole RNA samples from tumor, nontumor lung or frozen PBMC were sequenced. A single record per CDR3 protein comes from TCRdb applying MiXCR to the 5' RACE reads. The sample shows around 47,000 distinct CDR3 sequences, about 7.4% of them seen only once. The receptor was derived from a female donor with early-stage non-small cell lung cancer. The specimen comprised PBMCs, sampled at follow-up. V and J are TRBV5-1 and TRBJ2-7; D possibly uses TRBD1 or TRBD2 (6 bases each). Here the CDR3 DNA reads TGCGCCAGCAGCTTGGATGGGGGGCCTTACGAGCAGTACTTC. Encoded protein: CASSLDGGPYEQYF. The complete variable domain, with remaining parts taken from reference TRBV5-1 and TRBJ2-7, reads KAGVTQTPRYLIKTRGQQVTLSCSPISGHRSVSWYQQTPGQGLQFLFEYFSETQRNKGNFPGRFSGRQFSNSRSEMNVSTLELGDSALYLCASSLDGGPYEQYFGPGTRLTVT.